This T cell receptor beta chain is drawn from a study of early T cells in non-severe SARS-CoV-2 infection. Comments on this clonotype: Without the conserved terminal phenylalanine or tryptophan, this CDR3 likely stems from a read error.

This CDR3 comprises 13 residues. CDR1 is SGHDT, CDR2 YYEEEE, per germline. V was pared by 0 bases and J by 5 bases, with 8 bases between. The protocol attached unique molecular identifiers to individual cDNA molecules. Each CDR3 protein gets one entry after TCRdb re-called the 5' RACE reads with MiXCR. The sample has approximately 75,000 distinct CDR3 sequences; around 4.2% are singletons. Material: whole blood, obtained at baseline. The chain recombines TRBV5-6 with TRBJ2-5; D ambiguous. This clonotype was obtained from an adult who was a healthcare worker with PCR-confirmed SARS-CoV-2 infection or an uninfected control (not recorded which). The donor label of this sample is uncertain. The DNA of the CDR3 is TGTGCCAGCAGCTTGGAGGGTGTGGAGACCCAGTACCTC. It encodes CASSLEGVETQYL.